The rows below give T cell receptor beta chains drawn from one sample of a study of breast tumors, draining lymph nodes, adjacent tissues. TCRdb re-called the multiplex PCR reads through MiXCR, storing one row per CDR3 protein. This table has 70,000 or so distinct CDR3 sequences, 43% appearing once. Sequencing was performed on breast tumor tissue. All receptors derive from a female donor with breast cancer. Some clones in this sample may be carry-over from other donors' samples. Both conserved end residues are part of each CDR3. The order of the fields is clone size, CDR3 length, D gene, J gene, V gene, CDR3 DNA, CDR3 protein. D genes are given only for firm matches. A clone size is listed for some rows: how often the clone was seen (once, few, many), or a class if it is expanded.

>.|14|.|TRBJ1-1|TRBV11-1
TGTGCCAGCAGCTTATGGCCGGGGAACACTGAAGCTTTCTTT
CASSLWPGNTEAFF
>many|13|.|TRBJ1-2|TRBV3-1
TGTGCCAGCAGCCAATCAGGGAACTATGGCTACACCTTC
CASSQSGNYGYTF
>once|15|TRBD1|TRBJ1-4|TRBV25-1
TGTGCTAGATCGGAGGGGACAGGGGATAATGAAAAACTGTTTTTT
CARSEGTGDNEKLFF
>.|15|TRBD1|TRBJ2-2|TRBV27
TGTGCCAGCAGTAAAGACAGGGCGAACACCGGGGAGCTGTTTTTT
CASSKDRANTGELFF
>.|16|TRBD1|TRBJ1-6|TRBV5-4
TGTGCCAGCAGCGCAGGTCGGACAGGGGGCCGATCACCCCTCCACTTT
CASSAGRTGGRSPLHF
>.|20|TRBD2|TRBJ2-3|TRBV12-3/TRBV12-4
TGTGCCAGCAGCCCAGATGGTAGGGGAACTAGCGGGGGGCGCACAGATACGCAGTATTTT
CASSPDGRGTSGGRTDTQYF
>many|15|TRBD1|TRBJ1-5|TRBV7-6
TGTGCCAGCAGCTTGGATGGGACAGTCAATCAGCCCCAGCATTTT
CASSLDGTVNQPQHF
>many|13|.|TRBJ1-2|TRBV7-3
TGTGCCAGCAGCTCCGGGACCGCATATGGCTACACCTTC
CASSSGTAYGYTF
>many|17|TRBD2|TRBJ2-7|TRBV9
TGTGCCAGCAGCGTCGACAGCCGGGACTACAATTCCTACGAGCAGTACTTC
CASSVDSRDYNSYEQYF
>many|17|TRBD2|TRBJ2-3|TRBV6-6
TGTGCCAGCAGTCTCCATCCGGGAGCGGGGGGTTCAGATACGCAGTATTTT
CASSLHPGAGGSDTQYF
>many|12|.|TRBJ1-2|TRBV6-5
TGTGCCAGCAGAAGAGGTGTCGGTGGCTACACCTTC
CASRRGVGGYTF
>many|14|.|TRBJ2-7|TRBV28
TGTGCCAGCAGTAGAAGGGAGTTGTCCTACGAGCAGTACTTC
CASSRRELSYEQYF
>many|15|TRBD2|TRBJ2-7|TRBV5-8
TGTGCCAGCAGCGCCCCGACTAGCGGGTGCCACGAGCAGTACTTC
CASSAPTSGCHEQYF
>many|16|.|TRBJ1-4|TRBV11-2
TGTGCCAGCAGCTTAGCTGGCGGTCGAACTAATGAAAAACTGTTTTTT
CASSLAGGRTNEKLFF
>many|14|.|TRBJ2-7|TRBV7-7
TGTGCTAGCAGCTTAGCTCCAGGGGTTGGCCCCCAGTACTTC
CASSLAPGVGPQYF
>.|15|.|TRBJ1-3|TRBV7-9
TGTGCTAGCAACTTAGTGGCGGCAGGGGGAAACACCATATATTTT
CASNLVAAGGNTIYF
>many|16|TRBD1|TRBJ2-2|TRBV7-3
TGTGCCAGCAGCACCCGGACAGGGGGCACCGCCGGGGAGCTGTTTTTT
CASSTRTGGTAGELFF
>many|16|.|TRBJ2-7|TRBV6-5
TGTGCCAGCAGTTACTCGAAGGGGCAGCCCTCCTACGAGCAGTACTTC
CASSYSKGQPSYEQYF
>medium-sized|15|.|TRBJ1-6|TRBV7-2
TGTGCCAGCAGCCCCGGGTGGGTGGGAAATTCACCCCTCCACTTT
CASSPGWVGNSPLHF
>.|16|.|TRBJ2-5|TRBV20-1
TGCAGTGCTGCTTTGGAGGGCACTGGGGCCAGAGAGAACCAGTACTTC
CSAALEGTGARENQYF
>.|12|.|TRBJ1-1|TRBV19
TGTGCCGTCGGAGGGGGGTTTTATGAAGCTTTCTTT
CAVGGGFYEAFF
>many|16|TRBD2|TRBJ2-3|TRBV7-2
TGTGCCAGCAGCAGACGACTAGCGGGGGGCACAGATACGCAGTATTTT
CASSRRLAGGTDTQYF
>many|14|TRBD1|TRBJ2-5|TRBV5-1
TGCGCCAGCAGTCCTCGACAGGGGACCGAGACCCAGTACTTC
CASSPRQGTETQYF
>.|16|TRBD2|TRBJ2-3|TRBV7-2
TGTGCCAGCAGCTTAGCTAGCGGGAATGGTATAGATACGCAGTATTTT
CASSLASGNGIDTQYF